One sample yielded the 26 T cell receptor beta chains listed below, sequenced in a study of CD8 T cells in ankylosing spondylitis. TCRdb itself ran the 5' RACE reads through MiXCR, one entry per CDR3 protein. The profile shows about 280,000 distinct CDR3 sequences, 15% to 20% of them singletons. The sequenced sample was blood, either unsorted or a sorted T cell fraction (not recorded which). The receptors shown here come from a male donor with ankylosing spondylitis or in good health (not recorded which).

The table lists this clonotype with many counts. V and J are TRBV20-1 and TRBJ2-7, with D tentatively TRBD2 (5 bases). The CDR3 is 11 residues long. V lost 2 bases and J 4 bases, leaving 6 bases between the germline ends. Germline values: CDR1 DFQATT, CDR2 SNEGSKA (reference sequence). CDR3 residues: CSARSGYEQYV. As DNA, the CDR3 is TGCAGTGCTAGAAGCGGTTACGAGCAGTACGTC.

This rearrangement joins TRBV12-3 or TRBV12-4 to TRBJ2-5, with D tentatively TRBD1 (5 bases). Trimming took 6 bases from V and 1 from J, leaving 9 bases between them. The CDR3 length is 13 residues. The CDR3 DNA is TGTGCCAGCAGAAACGACAGCCAAGAGACCCAGTACTTC. Its translation is CASRNDSQETQYF.

The V gene is TRBV28, the J gene TRBJ2-3; no definite D call. Trimming left V 4 bases short and J 5 bases short, with 7 bases between. The CDR3 length is 12 residues. Per germline, CDR1 MDHEN and CDR2 SYDVKM. In DNA form, the CDR3 reads TGTGCCAGCAGTTCGTCCAGAGATACGCAGTATTTT. Amino acid sequence: CASSSSRDTQYF.

This clonotype was observed at least ten times. This chain uses TRBV7-6 with TRBJ2-5; the D gene is possibly TRBD2 (5 bases). V lost 6 bases and J 5 bases, leaving 10 bases between the germline ends. The CDR3 covers 12 residues. Germline-derived CDR1 and CDR2 are SGHVS and FNYEAQ. For the CDR3, the DNA is TGTGCCAGCAGTCCCACGGGGGAGACCCAGTACTTC. Its protein is CASSPTGETQYF. Full variable domain (remainder filled in from reference TRBV7-6 and TRBJ2-5): GAGVSQSPRYKVTKRGQDVALRCDPISGHVSLYWYRQALGQGPEFLTYFNYEAQQDKSGLPNDRFSAERPEGSISTLTIQRTEQRDSAMYRCASSPTGETQYFGPGTRLLVL.

This clonotype has a handful of counts. The V and J genes are TRBV20-1 and TRBJ2-5; D remains ambiguous. V shed 2 bases and J shed 2 bases, with 3 bases lying between them. Germline lookup yields CDR1 DFQATT and CDR2 SNEGSKA (reference sequence). The CDR3 is 11 amino acids. The DNA for the CDR3 is TGCAGTGCTAGACTTCAAGAGACCCAGTACTTC. Its translation is CSARLQETQYF.

This clonotype was observed a few times. This chain links TRBV27 with TRBJ2-1, with 11 nucleotides matching TRBD1. This CDR3 comprises 15 residues. Per the germline V gene, CDR1 is MNHEY and CDR2 is SMNVEV (reference sequence). J was trimmed by 9 bases and V by 3 bases; bases with no gene match: 7. CDR3 protein: CASSFVDRGQAEQFF. In nucleotides, the CDR3 is TGTGCCAGCAGTTTTGTGGACAGGGGGCAAGCTGAGCAGTTCTTC.

The CDR3 nucleotides are TGCGCCAGCAGCGGGAACAGAATAGGAGGCACTGAAGCTTTCTTT. Protein: CASSGNRIGGTEAFF. This rearrangement joins TRBV5-1 to TRBJ1-1; no definite D call. The germline V gene encodes CDR1 SGHRS and CDR2 YFSETQ. Trimming stripped 4 bases from V and 4 bases from J, with 17 bases between. The CDR3 loop spans 15 amino acids.

This clonotype came up a few times. J is TRBJ2-3 and V is TRBV12-3 or TRBV12-4; a possible D gene is TRBD2 (6 bases). Trimming cost V 3 bases and J 0 bases, with 19 bases left between them. The CDR3 extends over 18 amino acids. The CDR3 reads CASSFVALGGFSTDTQYF. CDR3 nucleotide sequence: TGTGCCAGCAGTTTTGTTGCCCTTGGGGGGTTCAGCACAGATACGCAGTATTTT.

A few counts support this clonotype. The chain has TRBV6-1 and TRBJ2-2, with TRBD1 matching 10 bases. The germline V gene encodes CDR1 MNHNS and CDR2 SASEGT. CDR3 size: 15 residues. Trimming at V came to 7 bases and at J to 7 bases, leaving 9 bases not matched to a gene. The CDR3 reads CASTQGDRGNGELFF. The DNA for the CDR3 is TGTGCCAGCACCCAAGGGGACAGGGGTAACGGGGAGCTGTTTTTT.

The chain has TRBV5-1 and TRBJ1-1, with D maybe TRBD1 (5 bases). Germline V gives CDR1 SGHRS, CDR2 YFSETQ. Trimming removed 4 bases at V and 5 bases at J, with 18 bases between. The CDR3 contains 15 residues. The CDR3 bases are TGCGCCAGCAGCCCCCAGACGGGGCGTGAAACTGAAGCTTTCTTT. This encodes CASSPQTGRETEAFF.

The chain uses TRBV10-3 and TRBJ2-5; 9 bases are a match to TRBD2. The CDR3 extends over 15 amino acids. The V and J ends lost 0 bases and 5 bases, in that order; junction bases with no gene match: 4. Germline lookup yields CDR1 ENHRY and CDR2 SYGVKD. The CDR3 nucleotides read TGTGCCATCAGTGAGTCAAAGACTAGCGGTGAGACCCAGTACTTC. It codes for CAISESKTSGETQYF.

This chain connects TRBV27 to TRBJ1-6; D call uncertain. The germline CDR1 and CDR2 sequences are MNHEY and SMNVEV (reference sequence). This CDR3 is 15 amino acids long. V was clipped by 6 bases and J by 5 bases, with 14 bases between them. The CDR3 nucleotides read TGTGCCAGCAGCCGCCGGAGGTCGGATAATTCACCCCTCCACTTT. This codes for CASSRRRSDNSPLHF.

This clonotype showed up just once. V gene TRBV29-1 combines with J gene TRBJ2-1; D perhaps matches TRBD2 (7 bases). The CDR3 runs to 14 residues. With 4 bases removed from V and 3 bases from J, the gap between germline ends came to 13 bases. Per germline, CDR1 SQVTM and CDR2 ANQGSEA. The CDR3: CSVGIGGGYNEQFF. The DNA of the CDR3 is TGCAGCGTTGGCATAGGGGGGGGCTACAATGAGCAGTTCTTC.

The J gene is TRBJ1-4, the V gene TRBV7-9; D is ambiguous. The CDR3 totals 14 residues. Deletions cut 1 base from V and 4 bases from J, with 7 bases between. Germline-derived CDR1 and CDR2 are SEHNR and FQNEAQ (reference sequence). As DNA, the CDR3 is TGTGCCAGCAGCTTAGACAAGAGTAATGAAAAACTGTTTTTT. The encoded protein is CASSLDKSNEKLFF.

The chain couples TRBV12-3 or TRBV12-4 to TRBJ2-5; D is perhaps TRBD1 (6 bases). The CDR3 runs to 14 residues. Trimming pared 3 bases from V and 2 bases from J, leaving 10 bases between. For the CDR3, the DNA is TGTGCCAGCAGTTTTACCGGGACACAAGAGACCCAGTACTTC. Its protein product is CASSFTGTQETQYF.

This clonotype was observed a handful of times. V and J are TRBV24-1 and TRBJ2-5; D remains ambiguous. The CDR3 has 14 residues. V was trimmed by 3 bases and J by 5 bases, leaving 12 bases between them. CDR1 KGHDR and CDR2 SFDVKD come from the germline V gene. The CDR3 DNA reads as TGTGCCACCAGTGATCCCAAGACCGTTGAGACCCAGTACTTC. Residues: CATSDPKTVETQYF.

This clonotype came up many times. This chain connects TRBV9 to TRBJ2-3, with 7 bases aligning to TRBD1. The germline CDR1 and CDR2 sequences are SGDLS and YYNGEE. The CDR3 length is 13 residues. V was pared by 3 bases and J by 6 bases, with 4 bases of the junction left unmatched. DNA for the CDR3: TGTGCCAGCAGCGGGACAGGTCAGGATACGCAGTATTTT. This encodes CASSGTGQDTQYF.

The chain couples TRBV5-1 to TRBJ1-2; 7 bases agree with TRBD1. V was pared by 4 bases and J by 4 bases, with 7 bases of the junction left unmatched. CDR3 length equals 14 residues. The germline V gene encodes CDR1 SGHRS and CDR2 YFSETQ. CDR3 nucleotide sequence: TGCGCCAGCAGCGGGACAGCGAGCATCTATGGCTACACCTTC. Translated: CASSGTASIYGYTF. Filled out from reference TRBV5-1 and TRBJ1-2, the complete variable domain reads KAGVTQTPRYLIKTRGQQVTLSCSPISGHRSVSWYQQTPGQGLQFLFEYFSETQRNKGNFPGRFSGRQFSNSRSEMNVSTLELGDSALYLCASSGTASIYGYTFGSGTRLTVV.

The sample holds a few counts of this clonotype. The gene calls are TRBV4-1 and TRBJ2-7; D is unclear. V gave up 0 bases and J gave up 3 bases, with 15 bases separating them. Germline V lookup: CDR1 MGHRA, CDR2 YSYEKL. The CDR3 is 16 residues long. CDR3 nucleotide sequence: TGCGCCAGCAGCCAAGATACTGAGGAATCCTACTACGAGCAGTACGTC. Its translation is CASSQDTEESYYEQYV.

This clonotype appeared once. This sequence joins TRBV5-1 and TRBJ2-5; D is possibly TRBD1 or TRBD2 (5 bases each). The CDR3 extends over 16 amino acids. Per the germline V gene, CDR1 is SGHRS and CDR2 is YFSETQ. Between the trimmed V and J ends, which lost 1 base and 5 bases, there was a span of 18 bases. The CDR3 is CASSLRGSGPGETQYF. The CDR3 DNA reads as TGCGCCAGCAGCTTGCGGGGTTCAGGGCCTGGGGAGACCCAGTACTTC.

The table lists this clonotype with a few counts. This chain connects TRBV28 to TRBJ1-4, with D possibly matching TRBD1 (5 bases). V was pared by 3 bases and J by 4 bases, with 12 bases between. This CDR3 region has 15 residues. Germline V gives CDR1 MDHEN, CDR2 SYDVKM. In DNA form, the CDR3 reads TGTGCCAGCAGTTTGCCCCAGGGCGGTAATGAAAAACTGTTTTTT. Its translation: CASSLPQGGNEKLFF.

This clonotype was seen a handful of times. V and J are TRBV6-1 and TRBJ2-1; 10 nucleotides match TRBD2. Germline-derived CDR1 and CDR2 are MNHNS and SASEGT. The V and J ends lost 1 base and 3 bases, in that order; junction bases with no gene match: 3. The CDR3 is 16 amino acids. The CDR3 DNA reads as TGTGCCAGCAGTGAAGAGAGCGGGAGGGGCTACAATGAGCAGTTCTTC. Protein product: CASSEESGRGYNEQFF.

There are a few counts of this clonotype. The chain is built from TRBV12-3 or TRBV12-4 and TRBJ1-5; D is ambiguous. V was cut by 7 bases and J by 0 bases, with 7 bases left in between. CDR3 length: 13 amino acids. Here the CDR3 reads CASTQYSNQPQHF. DNA for the CDR3: TGTGCCAGCACCCAATATAGCAATCAGCCCCAGCATTTT.

V usage is TRBV5-6 and J usage is TRBJ1-2; D remains unclear. Germline V gene sequence: CDR1 SGHDT, CDR2 YYEEEE. V lost 0 bases, J lost 4 bases, and 10 bases lay in between. This CDR3 region has 14 residues. The CDR3 DNA reads TGTGCCAGCAGCTTGGGAGTAGCGCTCTATGGCTACACCTTC. Translated: CASSLGVALYGYTF.

The table lists this clonotype with many counts. The rearrangement joins TRBV9 to TRBJ1-5; 7 bases match TRBD1. The CDR3 is 14 residues long. V gave up 0 bases and J gave up 7 bases; unmatched junction bases: 4. Germline V gives CDR1 SGDLS, CDR2 YYNGEE. The CDR3 is CASSVGPGGQPQHF. CDR3 in DNA: TGTGCCAGCAGCGTAGGGCCAGGGGGACAGCCCCAGCATTTT.

The chain employs TRBV20-1 and TRBJ1-5; 10 positions match TRBD1. Germline CDR1 is DFQATT and CDR2 is SNEGSKA (reference sequence). This CDR3 has 16 amino acids. V shed 2 bases and J 11 bases; nucleotides not matched to a gene: 15. DNA for the CDR3: TGCAGTGCTAGACTTACCGGGACAGGGGCCGCTGGGGCCCAGCATTTT. It translates to CSARLTGTGAAGAQHF.